The 25 T cell receptor beta chains listed next were all sequenced from one sample in a study of blood T cell repertoires in COVID-19. Measured with immunoSEQ multiplex PCR; TCRdb has only the in-frame clones, and not every one. The data hold about 420,000 clones, with about 90% observed a single time. The sequencing sample was made of peripheral blood. The receptor source for this set is a man aged 18 to 30 with COVID-19, enrolled during active disease.

This sequence joins TRBV2 and TRBJ2-4, with 8 positions matching TRBD1. Trimming cost V 1 base and J 9 bases; bases outside gene matches: 5. This CDR3 spans 14 amino acids. Germline CDR1 and CDR2: SNHLY and FYNNEI. In DNA, the CDR3 is TGTGCCAGCAGTGAAGACAGGGGGACGGCCATTCAGTACTTC. Translation gives CASSEDRGTAIQYF. Complete variable domain (other parts from reference TRBV2 and TRBJ2-4): EPEVTQTPSHQVTQMGQEVILRCVPISNHLYFYWYRQILGQKVEFLVSFYNNEISEKSEIFDDQFSVERPDGSNFTLKIRSTKLEDSAMYFCASSEDRGTAIQYFGAGTRLSVL.

About this clone itself: An end of the junction does not agree with germline; a read error may underlie this. The chain uses TRBV7-7 and TRBJ2-5, with D perhaps matching TRBD1 (6 bases). CDR3 size: 14 residues. In germline, CDR1 is SSHAT, CDR2 FNYEAQ (reference sequence). As DNA, the CDR3 is TGTGCTAGCAGCTTAACGGGACAAAGGGAGACCCAGTACTTC. Amino acids: CASSLTGQRETQYF.

The chain is built from TRBV14 and TRBJ2-3; 7 bases are a match to TRBD1. This CDR3 is 13 amino acids long. Trimming removed 3 bases from V and 5 bases from J; junction bases left unmatched: 2. Germline CDR1 SGHDN, CDR2 FVKESK. CDR3 in amino acids: CASSHYRGDTQYF. The CDR3 region has the DNA TGTGCCAGCAGCCATTACAGGGGAGATACGCAGTATTTT.

This clone was observed a few times. The gene calls are TRBV5-1 and TRBJ2-3; TRBD2 agrees at 10 bases. This CDR3 spans 16 amino acids. The junction had 6 bases not matched to a gene; V was cut back by 0 bases and J by 5 bases. The germline gives CDR1 SGHRS, CDR2 YFSETQ. The CDR3 region has the DNA TGCGCCAGCAGCTTGGCAACTAGCGGGATAGGAGATACGCAGTATTTT. Amino acids: CASSLATSGIGDTQYF. The full variable domain, its missing parts supplied by reference TRBV5-1 and TRBJ2-3, is KAGVTQTPRYLIKTRGQQVTLSCSPISGHRSVSWYQQTPGQGLQFLFEYFSETQRNKGNFPGRFSGRQFSNSRSEMNVSTLELGDSALYLCASSLATSGIGDTQYFGPGTRLTVL.

CDR3 amino acids: CASSLNFLDEQYF. Here the CDR3 DNA reads TGTGCCAGCAGCTTAAACTTCCTTGACGAGCAGTACTTC. The gene calls are TRBV11-2 and TRBJ2-7, with D unresolved. Germline values: CDR1 SGHAT, CDR2 FQNNGV. The CDR3 spans 13 residues. V was clipped by 2 bases and J by 5 bases, with 10 bases between them. Filled out from reference TRBV11-2 and TRBJ2-7, the complete variable domain reads EAGVAQSPRYKIIEKRQSVAFWCNPISGHATLYWYQQILGQGPKLLIQFQNNGVVDDSQLPKDRFSAERLKGVDSTLKIQPAKLEDSAVYLCASSLNFLDEQYFGPGTRLTVT.

The chain combines TRBV5-6 with TRBJ2-3; D may be TRBD2 (6 bases). The V and J ends lost 0 bases and 0 bases respectively, with 8 bases between them. The CDR3 is 15 residues long. The V gene's germline CDR1 is SGHDT and CDR2 YYEEEE. The CDR3 coding sequence is TGTGCCAGCAGCTTGGAGGGGACTAGCACAGATACGCAGTATTTT. This encodes CASSLEGTSTDTQYF.

The chain joins TRBV27 to TRBJ1-2; D uncertain. This CDR3 spans 13 amino acids. Germline values: CDR1 MNHEY, CDR2 SMNVEV (reference sequence). V was shortened by 2 bases and J by 7 bases, with 11 bases between the two germline ends. CDR3 loop: CASSLLAAGGYTF. CDR3 DNA sequence: TGTGCCAGCAGTTTACTGGCGGCGGGTGGCTACACCTTC.

V usage is TRBV2 and J usage is TRBJ1-6; no clear D. Trimming cost V 7 bases and J 7 bases, with 8 bases left between them. The CDR3 contains 12 residues. Germline V gives CDR1 SNHLY, CDR2 FYNNEI. Written as DNA, the CDR3 is TGTGCCAGCAAGCGGGGAAATTCACCCCTCCACTTT. This translates into CASKRGNSPLHF.

Written as DNA, the CDR3 is TGTGCCAGCAGCGACGGGACAGGGGCACTCTACGAGCAGTACTTC. The encoded protein is CASSDGTGALYEQYF. The V and J genes are TRBV7-9 and TRBJ2-7; TRBD1 agrees at 10 bases. Per germline, CDR1 SEHNR and CDR2 FQNEAQ (reference sequence). V lost 5 bases, J lost 3 bases, and 7 bases stayed unmatched. The CDR3 runs 15 residues.

The rearrangement links TRBV5-1 to TRBJ1-4, with D possibly being TRBD1 (5 bases). Germline-derived CDR1 and CDR2 are SGHRS and YFSETQ. V lost 2 bases and J 8 bases, leaving 13 bases between the germline ends. This CDR3 is 14 amino acids long. CDR3 amino acids: CASSFGRVGEKLFF. The CDR3 coding sequence is TGCGCCAGCAGCTTCGGCAGGGTGGGAGAAAAACTGTTTTTT. The full variable domain, with the rest looked up from reference TRBV5-1 and TRBJ1-4, is KAGVTQTPRYLIKTRGQQVTLSCSPISGHRSVSWYQQTPGQGLQFLFEYFSETQRNKGNFPGRFSGRQFSNSRSEMNVSTLELGDSALYLCASSFGRVGEKLFFGSGTQLSVL.

The chain links TRBV2 to TRBJ1-1, with TRBD1 matching 8 bases. The CDR3 is 15 amino acids. Unmatched junction bases numbered 6, after V lost 6 bases and J lost 0 bases. Germline CDR1 and CDR2: SNHLY and FYNNEI. The DNA of the CDR3 is TGTGCCAGCAGCGGACAGGGCCCAATGAACACTGAAGCTTTCTTT. Translated, it gives CASSGQGPMNTEAFF. Drawing the rest from reference TRBV2 and TRBJ1-1, the complete variable domain is EPEVTQTPSHQVTQMGQEVILRCVPISNHLYFYWYRQILGQKVEFLVSFYNNEISEKSEIFDDQFSVERPDGSNFTLKIRSTKLEDSAMYFCASSGQGPMNTEAFFGQGTRLTVV.

The chain employs TRBV7-9 and TRBJ2-1; 11 bases map to TRBD1. The V segment lost 2 bases and the J segment 4 bases; nucleotides outside the gene matches: 10. CDR1 is SEHNR, CDR2 FQNEAQ, per germline (reference sequence). The CDR3 spans 18 residues. The CDR3 DNA sequence: TGTGCCAGCAGCTTACTCGGACAGGGGGCGACCACTTACAATGAGCAGTTCTTC. This codes for CASSLLGQGATTYNEQFF. The complete variable domain, with remaining parts taken from reference TRBV7-9 and TRBJ2-1, reads DTGVSQNPRHKITKRGQNVTFRCDPISEHNRLYWYRQTLGQGPEFLTYFQNEAQLEKSRLLSDRFSAERPKGSFSTLEIQRTEQGDSAMYLCASSLLGQGATTYNEQFFGPGTRLTVL.

The chain is built from TRBV9 and TRBJ2-2; 10 bases are a match to TRBD1. The CDR3 extends over 15 amino acids. The germline V gene has CDR1 SGDLS and CDR2 YYNGEE. With 3 bases clipped from V and 5 bases from J, the junction kept 4 bases outside the gene matches. CDR3 amino acids: CASSAGTGETGELFF. Here the CDR3 DNA reads TGTGCCAGCAGCGCCGGGACAGGGGAAACCGGGGAGCTGTTTTTT.

The chain links TRBV6-5 to TRBJ1-1; TRBD1 matches 8 bases. Germline values: CDR1 MNHEY, CDR2 SVGAGI. Trimming removed 6 bases from V and 2 bases from J; junction bases left unmatched: 8. This CDR3 has 15 residues. For the CDR3, the DNA is TGTGCCAGCAGAAACGACAGGGGAGGTAACACTGAAGCTTTCTTT. This encodes CASRNDRGGNTEAFF.

The chain carries TRBV11-2 and TRBJ1-1; D not resolved. There are 13 residues in the CDR3. Trimming took off 0 bases at V and 3 bases at J, with 5 bases between the two ends. Per germline, CDR1 SGHAT and CDR2 FQNNGV. CDR3 region: CASSLEEDTEAFF. CDR3 DNA sequence: TGTGCCAGCAGCTTAGAAGAGGACACTGAAGCTTTCTTT.

The chain carries TRBV12-3 or TRBV12-4 and TRBJ2-5, with D possibly TRBD2 on 5 matching bases. CDR3 length equals 13 residues. Trimming shortened V by 5 bases and J by 1 base, and 8 bases separated the two germline ends. CDR3 coding DNA: TGTGCCAGCAGTACCGGGATCCAAGAGACCCAGTACTTC. Its translation is CASSTGIQETQYF.

This clone was observed once. The V call is TRBV3-1 (or the pseudogene TRBV3-2), the J call TRBJ1-2; D not resolved. This CDR3 region has 14 residues. V dropped 0 bases and J dropped 5 bases, with 10 bases sitting between them. Per germline, CDR1 LGHDT and CDR2 YNNKEL (reference sequence). The CDR3 DNA follows: TGTGCCAGCAGCCAAGACCCCTTCCGGTATGGCTACACCTTC. It yields the protein CASSQDPFRYGYTF.

This clone was detected a few times. This rearrangement joins TRBV11-2 to TRBJ2-5, with a possible D match to TRBD2 (7 bases). CDR3 length equals 16 residues. Germline V gene data show CDR1 as SGHAT and CDR2 as FQNNGV. The V and J ends lost 5 bases and 5 bases respectively, with 21 bases between them. The CDR3: CASSPQGRGGKETQYF. The CDR3 nucleotides read TGTGCCAGCAGCCCCCAGGGGCGCGGGGGAAAGGAGACCCAGTACTTC.

The chain links TRBV28 to TRBJ2-7; 10 bases line up with TRBD2. The V gene's germline CDR1 is MDHEN and CDR2 SYDVKM. Trimming took 0 bases from V and 0 from J; bases not matched to a gene: 2. This CDR3 has 16 residues. The CDR3 DNA is TGTGCCAGCAGTTTATGGGCTAGCGGGAGCTCCTACGAGCAGTACTTC. It is translated as CASSLWASGSSYEQYF.

The chain recombines TRBV5-4 with TRBJ2-7; TRBD1 matches 7 bases. There are 14 residues in the CDR3. The ends lost 0 bases at V and 6 bases at J; junction bases unmatched: 6. CDR1 and CDR2 (germline): SGHNT, YYREEE (reference sequence). In DNA form, the CDR3 reads TGTGCCAGCAGCTTGGAACAGGGGCCCCTCGAGCAGTACTTC. Its translation is CASSLEQGPLEQYF.

This clone was recorded once. This rearrangement joins TRBV5-5 to TRBJ2-2; D is ambiguous. Per germline, CDR1 SGHKS and CDR2 YYEKEE (reference sequence). V dropped 4 bases and J dropped 4 bases, with 14 bases sitting between them. The CDR3 is 15 amino acids. CDR3 amino acids: CASSPTPSITGELFF. CDR3 coding DNA: TGTGCCAGCAGCCCGACACCTTCAATCACCGGGGAGCTGTTTTTT.

V and J are TRBV19 and TRBJ2-5, with D uncertain. V lost 4 bases and J 5 bases, leaving 5 bases between the germline ends. The length of the CDR3 is 11 residues. CDR1 and CDR2 (germline): LNHDA, SQIVND (reference sequence). The CDR3 reads CASSNGETQYF. CDR3 nucleotide sequence: TGTGCCAGTAGTAACGGGGAGACCCAGTACTTC.

V is TRBV7-9 and J is TRBJ2-5, with a possible D match to TRBD2 (5 bases). V was shortened by 7 bases and J by 5 bases, with 14 bases between the two germline ends. The CDR3 is made up of 13 amino acids. Per germline, CDR1 SEHNR and CDR2 FQNEAQ (reference sequence). The CDR3 DNA reads TGTGCCAGCACCTCCGGACGGAGGGAGACCCAGTACTTC. Translated, it gives CASTSGRRETQYF.

The chain has TRBV7-8 and TRBJ1-3, with 8 positions matching TRBD1. The germline CDR1 and CDR2 sequences are SGHVS and FQNEAQ. This CDR3 contains 15 residues. V lost 5 bases and J lost 4; bases outside the gene matches: 7. The CDR3 loop reads CASSRQGPTGNTIYF. CDR3 coding DNA: TGTGCCAGCAGCCGACAGGGGCCGACCGGAAACACCATATATTTT.

This clone was counted once. CDR3: CASSLGLSSGETQYF. The CDR3 DNA reads TGTGCCAGCAGCCTCGGACTCAGCTCAGGAGAGACCCAGTACTTC. The rearrangement links TRBV11-2 to TRBJ2-5; weak D call: TRBD2 (5 bases). Germline V CDR1 and CDR2: SGHAT, FQNNGV. The CDR3 totals 15 residues. The germline V and J ends were trimmed by 5 bases and 4 bases, with 17 bases remaining between them.